The clone carrying this T cell receptor (beta chain) has only a few counts. The sample originates from a study of blood T cells in healthy people across ages. Donors were healthy Caucasian individuals from Russia aged about 6 to 95. The CDR3 is 12 residues long. Germline CDR1 KGHDR, CDR2 SFDVKD. Germline trimming cut 12 bases from V and 9 bases from J; bases unmatched to any gene: 10. A second PCR of 7 to 11 cycles used a sample-barcoded 5' primer and a J-beta primer mix. TCRdb reanalysed the 5' RACE reads using MiXCR and keeps one entry per CDR3 protein. The profile shows some 1.8 million distinct CDR3 sequences, more than 35% of them singletons.

This receptor was obtained from a human donor in good health. Sequencing was carried out using blood. The chain uses TRBV24-1 and TRBJ2-1, with 7 bases aligning to TRBD2. CDR3 sequence reads: CAHNGGTGEQFF. CDR3 in DNA: TGTGCCCACAACGGGGGGACGGGTGAGCAGTTCTTC.